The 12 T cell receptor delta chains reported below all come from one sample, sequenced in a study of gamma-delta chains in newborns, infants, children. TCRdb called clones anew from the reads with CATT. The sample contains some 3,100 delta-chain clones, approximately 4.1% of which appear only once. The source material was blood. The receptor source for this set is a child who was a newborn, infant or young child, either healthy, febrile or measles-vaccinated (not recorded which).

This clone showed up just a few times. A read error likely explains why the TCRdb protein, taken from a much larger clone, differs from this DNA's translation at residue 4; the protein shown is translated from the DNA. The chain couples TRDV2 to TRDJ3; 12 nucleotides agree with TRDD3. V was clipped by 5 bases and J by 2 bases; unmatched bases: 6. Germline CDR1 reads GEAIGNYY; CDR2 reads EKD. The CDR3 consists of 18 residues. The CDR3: CACGTGGYRTWDTRQMFF. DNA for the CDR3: TGTGCCTGTGGCACTGGGGGATACCGGACCTGGGACACCCGACAGATGTTTTTC.

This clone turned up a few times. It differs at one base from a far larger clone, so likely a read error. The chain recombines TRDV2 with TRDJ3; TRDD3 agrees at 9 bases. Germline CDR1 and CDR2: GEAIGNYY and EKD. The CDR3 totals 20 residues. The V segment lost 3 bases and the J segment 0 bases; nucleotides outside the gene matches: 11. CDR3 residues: CACDSGCGGYRSWDTRQMFF. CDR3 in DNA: TGTGCCTGTGACTCGGGATGTGGGGGATATCGCTCCTGGGACACCCGACAGATGTTTTTC.

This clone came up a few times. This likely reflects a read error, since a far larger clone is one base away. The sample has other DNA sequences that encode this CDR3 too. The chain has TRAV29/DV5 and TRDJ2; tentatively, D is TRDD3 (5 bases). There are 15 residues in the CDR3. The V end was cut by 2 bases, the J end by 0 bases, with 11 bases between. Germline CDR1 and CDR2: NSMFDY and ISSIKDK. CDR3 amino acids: CAARGGATLTAQLFF. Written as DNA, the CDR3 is TGTGCAGCAAGAGGGGGGGCCACTTTGACAGCACAACTCTTCTTT.

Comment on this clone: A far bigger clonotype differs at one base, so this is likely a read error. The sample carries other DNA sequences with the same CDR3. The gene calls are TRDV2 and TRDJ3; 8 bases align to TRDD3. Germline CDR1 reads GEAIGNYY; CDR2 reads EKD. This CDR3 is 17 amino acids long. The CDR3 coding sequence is TGTGCTTGTGACACCTGGGGGAGCTCCTGGGACACCCGACAGATGTTTTTC. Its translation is CACDTWGSSWDTRQMFF.

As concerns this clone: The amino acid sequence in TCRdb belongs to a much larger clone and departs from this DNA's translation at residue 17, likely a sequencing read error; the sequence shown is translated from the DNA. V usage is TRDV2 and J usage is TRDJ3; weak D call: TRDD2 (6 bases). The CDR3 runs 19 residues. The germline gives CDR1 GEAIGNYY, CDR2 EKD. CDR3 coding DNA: TGTGCCTGTGACACTCCGGACCCAGGGACTTCCTGGGACACCCGACAGACGTTTTTC. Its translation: CACDTPDPGTSWDTRQTFF.

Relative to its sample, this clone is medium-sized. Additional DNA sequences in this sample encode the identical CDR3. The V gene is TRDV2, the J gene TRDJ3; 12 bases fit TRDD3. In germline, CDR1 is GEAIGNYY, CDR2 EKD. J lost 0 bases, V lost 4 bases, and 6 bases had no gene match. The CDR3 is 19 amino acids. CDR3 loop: CACDVLGDTLSWDTRQMFF. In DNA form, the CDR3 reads TGTGCCTGTGATGTACTGGGGGATACTCTCTCCTGGGACACCCGACAGATGTTTTTC.

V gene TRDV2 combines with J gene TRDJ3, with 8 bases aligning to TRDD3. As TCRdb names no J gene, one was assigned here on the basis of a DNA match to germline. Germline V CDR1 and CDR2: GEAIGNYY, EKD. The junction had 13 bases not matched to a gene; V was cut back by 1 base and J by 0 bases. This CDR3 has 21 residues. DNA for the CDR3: TGTGCCTGTGACACTCCTGAACTGGGGGCAACAAGCTCCTGGGACACCCGACAGATGTTTTTC. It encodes CACDTPELGATSSWDTRQMFF.

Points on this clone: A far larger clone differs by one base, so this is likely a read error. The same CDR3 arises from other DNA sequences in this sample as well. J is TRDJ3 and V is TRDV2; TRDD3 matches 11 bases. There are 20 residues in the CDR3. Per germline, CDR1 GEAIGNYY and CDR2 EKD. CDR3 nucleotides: TGTGCCTGTGACACCATGGTACTGGGGGATAGCTCCTGGGACACCCGTCAGATGTTTTTC. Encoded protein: CACDTMVLGDSSWDTRQMFF.

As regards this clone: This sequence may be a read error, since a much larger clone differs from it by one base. As DNA, the CDR3 is TGTGCCCGTGACACCTACTGGGGGATACGGAGCTCCTGGGACACCCGACAGATGTTTTTC. Amino acid sequence: CARDTYWGIRSSWDTRQMFF. This chain links TRDV2 with TRDJ3; 13 nucleotides align to TRDD3. Assignment of the J gene here rests on matching the DNA to germline, because TCRdb gives none. Germline V gives CDR1 GEAIGNYY, CDR2 EKD. The CDR3 length is 20 residues.

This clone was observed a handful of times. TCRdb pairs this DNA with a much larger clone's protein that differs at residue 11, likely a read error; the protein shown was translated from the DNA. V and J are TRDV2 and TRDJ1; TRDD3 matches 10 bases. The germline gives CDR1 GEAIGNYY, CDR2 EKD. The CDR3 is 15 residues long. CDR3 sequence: CACDTGGIRTNKLIF. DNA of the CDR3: TGTGCCTGTGACACCGGGGGGATACGCACCAATAAACTCATCTTT.

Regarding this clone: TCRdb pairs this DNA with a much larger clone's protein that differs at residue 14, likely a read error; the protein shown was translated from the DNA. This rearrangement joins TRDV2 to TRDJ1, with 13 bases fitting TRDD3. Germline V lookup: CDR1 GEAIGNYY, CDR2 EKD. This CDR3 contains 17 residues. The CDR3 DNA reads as TGCGCCTGTGACACCGTCGGCTACTGGGGGATACGCGATATACTCATCTTT. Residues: CACDTVGYWGIRDILIF.

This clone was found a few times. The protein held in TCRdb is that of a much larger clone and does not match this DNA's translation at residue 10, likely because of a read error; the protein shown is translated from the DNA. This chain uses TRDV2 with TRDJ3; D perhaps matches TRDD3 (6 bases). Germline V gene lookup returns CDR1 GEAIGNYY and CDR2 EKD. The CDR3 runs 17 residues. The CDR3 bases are TGTGCCTGTGACACCTGGGGGCACTCCCGGGACACCCGACAGATGTTTTTC. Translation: CACDTWGHSRDTRQMFF.